The T cell receptor beta chain under discussion was sequenced for a study of cytomegalovirus exposure and HLA in healthy donors. Study findings and constraints: For presence/absence analyses, sequencing depth was assumed to be roughly uniform across donors. The records held CMV serostatus as the only immune exposure information.

About this clone: Its antigen is not known. The sample holds other DNA sequences that translate to the same CDR3.

With 60 Vbeta and 13 Jbeta primers, the PCR was carried out. Data came from immunoSEQ multiplex PCR; TCRdb stores just in-frame clones and leaves some out. Of fewer than 200,000 clones listed, 65% to 85% are singletons. The specimen was PBMCs. This TCR was recovered from a woman in her forties or fifties in good health and CMV-seropositive.

In DNA, the CDR3 is TGTGCCAGCAGTTCACCCCGCGAGACAGGTCCCTCAGAGCAGTACTTC. This encodes CASSSPRETGPSEQYF. The chain links TRBV27 to TRBJ2-7, with D possibly being TRBD1 (6 bases). V gave up 4 bases and J gave up 7 bases, with 23 bases separating them. The CDR3 extends over 16 amino acids. Germline CDR1 MNHEY, CDR2 SMNVEV (reference sequence).